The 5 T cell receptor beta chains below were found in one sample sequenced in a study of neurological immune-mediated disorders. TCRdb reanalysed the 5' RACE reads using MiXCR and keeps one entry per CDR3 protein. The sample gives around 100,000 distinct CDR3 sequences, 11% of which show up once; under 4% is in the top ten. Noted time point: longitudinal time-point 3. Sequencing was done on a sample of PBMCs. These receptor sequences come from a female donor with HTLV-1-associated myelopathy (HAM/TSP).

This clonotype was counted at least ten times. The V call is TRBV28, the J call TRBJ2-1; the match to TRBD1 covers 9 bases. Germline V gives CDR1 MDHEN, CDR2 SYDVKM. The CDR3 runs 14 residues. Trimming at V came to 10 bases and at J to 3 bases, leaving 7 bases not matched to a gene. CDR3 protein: CATPGTGIYNEQFF. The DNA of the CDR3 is TGTGCCACCCCGGGGACAGGGATCTACAATGAGCAGTTCTTC.

In nucleotides, the CDR3 is TGCAGTGCTAGCCCCCGGGGCACCGGGGAGCTGTTTTTT. Its protein product is CSASPRGTGELFF. The chain employs TRBV20-1 and TRBJ2-2; weak D call: TRBD2 (5 bases). This CDR3 is built from 13 residues. The germline gives CDR1 DFQATT, CDR2 SNEGSKA (reference sequence). V was clipped by 3 bases and J by 4 bases, with 9 bases between them.

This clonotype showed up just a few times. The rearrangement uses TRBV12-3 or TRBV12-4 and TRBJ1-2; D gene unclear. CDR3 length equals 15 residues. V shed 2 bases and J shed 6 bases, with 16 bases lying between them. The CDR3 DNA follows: TGTGCCAGCAGTTTAAAACACGGAGGGATCGATGGCTACACCTTC. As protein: CASSLKHGGIDGYTF.

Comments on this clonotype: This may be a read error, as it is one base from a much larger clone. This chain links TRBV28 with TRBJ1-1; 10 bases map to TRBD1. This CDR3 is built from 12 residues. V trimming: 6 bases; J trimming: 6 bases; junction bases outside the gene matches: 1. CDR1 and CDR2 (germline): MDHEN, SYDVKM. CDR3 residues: CASRTGGSEAFF. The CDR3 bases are TGTGCCAGCAGGACAGGGGGCTCTGAAGCTTTCTTT.

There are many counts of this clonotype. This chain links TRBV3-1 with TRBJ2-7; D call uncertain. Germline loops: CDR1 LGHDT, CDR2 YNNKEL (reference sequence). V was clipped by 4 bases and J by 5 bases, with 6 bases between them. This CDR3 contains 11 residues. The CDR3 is CASSRANEQYF. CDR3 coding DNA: TGTGCCAGCAGCCGAGCGAACGAGCAGTACTTC.